The entry below describes one T cell receptor beta chain. Its specificity is unknown. The donors, nominally healthy at sampling, likely had unrecorded immune exposures. Germline CDR1 MGHDK, CDR2 SYGVNS. V was trimmed by 0 bases and J by 10 bases, leaving 16 bases between them. The CDR3 runs to 15 residues. The PCR had 60 Vbeta and 13 Jbeta primers. Original handling: Per a later analysis, the number of unique TCR beta chains was about 80 million, of which about 11 million were shared. This table comes from immunoSEQ multiplex PCR, and its TCRdb copy is limited to in-frame clones, with some not included. That table furnishes V, J and clone size, whereas the DNA furnished D and trimming. The table records about 160,000 clones, about three quarters of them present only once. The data originate from a study of cytomegalovirus exposure and HLA in healthy donors. The study's findings and limits: Investigators reported 150 to 200 TCR beta chains as tied to cytomegalovirus.

The sample consisted of PBMCs. The receptor was derived from a female donor in good health and CMV-seronegative. This chain joins TRBV25-1 and TRBJ2-1, with D tentatively TRBD2 (5 bases). Written as DNA, the CDR3 is TGTGCCAGCAGTGAATATGAGTTGCGGTCGGGGGAGCAGTTCTTC. It encodes CASSEYELRSGEQFF.